The 14 T cell receptor beta chains below come from one sample, sequenced in a study of blood T cell repertoires in COVID-19. Measured with immunoSEQ multiplex PCR; TCRdb has only the in-frame clones, and not every one. The table records around 300,000 clones, roughly 90% of them present only once. Sequenced material: peripheral blood. Receptor source: a woman in her twenties or thirties with COVID-19, enrolled during active disease.

The rearrangement uses TRBV5-4 and TRBJ1-1, with a tentative D call TRBD1 (5 bases). This CDR3 comprises 14 residues. The V end was cut by 2 bases, the J end by 5 bases, with 13 bases between. Germline V gene data show CDR1 as SGHNT and CDR2 as YYREEE (reference sequence). CDR3 protein: CASSFYGGDTEAFF. CDR3 DNA: TGTGCCAGCAGCTTTTACGGGGGGGATACTGAAGCTTTCTTT.

This clone appeared a single time. The chain employs TRBV7-9 and TRBJ2-5; possibly TRBD1 for D (5 bases). V lost 2 bases to trimming and J lost 5 bases, with 18 bases between them. CDR1 and CDR2 from the germline V gene are SEHNR and FQNEAQ (reference sequence). This CDR3 region has 16 residues. CDR3 in DNA: TGTGCCAGCAGCTTAAGTATAGGCGACAGCTGGGAGACCCAGTACTTC. Its translation: CASSLSIGDSWETQYF.

A few counts support this clone. The rearrangement joins TRBV5-1 to TRBJ1-1, with D possibly TRBD1 on 6 matching bases. The length of the CDR3 is 17 residues. V lost 3 bases and J 4 bases, leaving 22 bases between the germline ends. Looked up from germline, CDR1 is SGHRS and CDR2 is YFSETQ. The DNA of the CDR3 is TGCGCCAGCAGCTCATCCGGGACACCAACTTTCGGCACTGAAGCTTTCTTT. Translation gives CASSSSGTPTFGTEAFF.

This clone was seen a single time. V usage is TRBV24-1 and J usage is TRBJ1-5; the D gene is possibly TRBD1 (5 bases). CDR3 size: 14 residues. The germline V gene has CDR1 KGHDR and CDR2 SFDVKD. V was trimmed by 11 bases and J by 5 bases, leaving 18 bases between them. The CDR3 nucleotides are TGTGCCAGCGCGGGGACTCGGTCGGATCAGCCCCAGCATTTT. It yields the protein CASAGTRSDQPQHF.

This sequence joins TRBV5-5 and TRBJ2-7; 14 bases map to TRBD2. The CDR3 is 16 amino acids. The germline CDR1 and CDR2 sequences are SGHKS and YYEKEE (reference sequence). Trimming removed 5 bases from V and 5 bases from J; junction bases left unmatched: 9. CDR3 residues: CASSLTPTSGRDEQYF. The CDR3 DNA follows: TGTGCCAGCAGTTTGACTCCGACTAGCGGGAGGGACGAGCAGTACTTC.

The chain is built from TRBV19 and TRBJ1-1; 8 bases are a match to TRBD1. CDR3 length: 15 amino acids. CDR1 is LNHDA, CDR2 SQIVND, per germline (reference sequence). The junction had 8 bases not matched to a gene; V was cut back by 5 bases and J by 3 bases. The CDR3 DNA is TGTGCCAGTAGTCCTTCGACAGGGGTGTACACTGAAGCTTTCTTT. This gives the protein CASSPSTGVYTEAFF. The variable domain in full, with the rest retrieved from reference TRBV19 and TRBJ1-1, is DGGITQSPKYLFRKEGQNVTLSCEQNLNHDAMYWYRQDPGQGLRLIYYSQIVNDFQKGDIAEGYSVSREKKESFPLTVTSAQKNPTAFYLCASSPSTGVYTEAFFGQGTRLTVV.

The chain is built from TRBV9 and TRBJ2-7; 8 bases match TRBD2. The V and J ends lost 4 bases and 2 bases, in that order; junction bases with no gene match: 8. This CDR3 is built from 15 residues. Germline CDR1 and CDR2: SGDLS and YYNGEE. CDR3 nucleotide sequence: TGTGCCAGCAGCCCTCTCGGGAGGGCAACCTACGAGCAGTACTTC. As protein: CASSPLGRATYEQYF.

The chain employs TRBV29-1 and TRBJ2-5; a possible D gene is TRBD2 (5 bases). This CDR3 contains 13 residues. Trimming left V 2 bases short and J 0 bases short, with 7 bases between. The germline gives CDR1 SQVTM, CDR2 ANQGSEA. The CDR3 region has the DNA TGCAGCGTTGAATCAGCGGACCAAGAGACCCAGTACTTC. It encodes CSVESADQETQYF.

The chain joins TRBV30 to TRBJ1-3; D possibly corresponds to TRBD1 (5 bases). The V end was cut by 2 bases, the J end by 7 bases, with 12 bases between. CDR1 is GTSNPN, CDR2 SVGIG, per germline (reference sequence). The CDR3 consists of 13 residues. In DNA, the CDR3 is TGTGCCTGGAGTCCAGGGATTGCGAACACCATATATTTT. It specifies CAWSPGIANTIYF.

The rearrangement uses TRBV5-6 and TRBJ1-3; D gene ambiguous. Between the trimmed V and J ends, which lost 0 bases and 2 bases, there was a span of 9 bases. CDR3 length equals 15 residues. Germline-derived CDR1 and CDR2 are SGHDT and YYEEEE. The DNA for the CDR3 is TGTGCCAGCAGCTTGGGGAGGTCTCCTGGAAACACCATATATTTT. It codes for CASSLGRSPGNTIYF.

Written as DNA, the CDR3 is TGTGCCAGCAGTGTGACAGGGGGCCGCGGCTACACCTTC. Residues: CASSVTGGRGYTF. This chain connects TRBV2 to TRBJ1-2, with 10 nucleotides matching TRBD1. CDR1 and CDR2 from the germline V gene are SNHLY and FYNNEI. V trimming: 4 bases; J trimming: 8 bases; junction bases outside the gene matches: 4. The CDR3 length is 13 residues. Combining the CDR3 with reference TRBV2 and TRBJ1-2 gives the whole variable domain EPEVTQTPSHQVTQMGQEVILRCVPISNHLYFYWYRQILGQKVEFLVSFYNNEISEKSEIFDDQFSVERPDGSNFTLKIRSTKLEDSAMYFCASSVTGGRGYTFGSGTRLTVV.

This chain links TRBV4-1 with TRBJ1-1, with 8 bases aligning to TRBD1. The length of the CDR3 is 15 residues. V gave up 0 bases and J gave up 1 base; unmatched junction bases: 1. Per germline, CDR1 MGHRA and CDR2 YSYEKL. DNA for the CDR3: TGCGCCAGCAGCCAAGAAGGGACAGGGAACACTGAAGCTTTCTTT. This gives the protein CASSQEGTGNTEAFF.

This clone has only one observation. The chain recombines TRBV7-3 with TRBJ1-1; TRBD1 matches at 7 bases. Germline V gene lookup returns CDR1 SGHTA and CDR2 FQGTGA. Germline trimming cut 5 bases from V and 7 bases from J; bases unmatched to any gene: 7. The CDR3 spans 13 residues. The CDR3 sequence: CASSPGDRDEAFF. CDR3 coding DNA: TGTGCCAGCAGCCCCGGGGACAGAGATGAAGCTTTCTTT.

The chain has TRBV19 and TRBJ2-3; 9 positions match TRBD1. J lost 4 bases, V lost 4 bases, and 3 bases had no gene match. The CDR3 consists of 14 residues. Germline CDR1 is LNHDA and CDR2 is SQIVND (reference sequence). In nucleotides, the CDR3 is TGTGCCAGTAGTACACAGGGGGCCGCAGATACGCAGTATTTT. This gives the protein CASSTQGAADTQYF.